The entry that follows covers one T cell receptor beta chain sequence. These data belong to a study of blood T cell repertoires in COVID-19. The overall study: Sites in the United States, Italy and Spain provided acute and convalescent COVID-19 samples.

The Seattle patients, enrolled during active infection, were followed longitudinally. CDR3 length: 17 amino acids. CDR1 SGHAT and CDR2 FQNNGV come from the germline V gene. Trimming cost V 5 bases and J 1 base; bases outside gene matches: 8. Study processing details: Amplification of reference gene primers provided the estimated nucleated cell counts. The data were produced by immunoSEQ multiplex PCR, yet TCRdb's version contains in-frame clones alone and is incomplete. D and trimming come from the DNA, and the V and J calls and clone size come from that table. The sample has about 150,000 clones, over 75% seen once; the top ten hold around 15%.

V usage is TRBV11-2 and J usage is TRBJ2-3; 11 bases line up with TRBD2. Sequencing was done on a sample of peripheral blood. The sequence was obtained from a man between 18 and 29 years old with COVID-19, enrolled during active disease. CDR3 protein: CASSVHSLAGGTDTQYF. The CDR3 DNA is TGTGCCAGCAGCGTTCATTCACTAGCGGGAGGCACAGATACGCAGTATTTT.